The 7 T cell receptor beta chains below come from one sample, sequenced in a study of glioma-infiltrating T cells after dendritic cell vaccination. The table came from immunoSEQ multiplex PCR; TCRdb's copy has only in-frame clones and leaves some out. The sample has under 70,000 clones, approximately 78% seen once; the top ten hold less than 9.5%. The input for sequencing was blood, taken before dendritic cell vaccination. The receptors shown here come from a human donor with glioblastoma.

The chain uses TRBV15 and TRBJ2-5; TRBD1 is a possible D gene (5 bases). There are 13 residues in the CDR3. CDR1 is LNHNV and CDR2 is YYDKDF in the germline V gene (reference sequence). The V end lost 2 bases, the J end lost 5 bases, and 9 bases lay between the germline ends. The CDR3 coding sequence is TGTGCCACCAGCAGACAGGGTTTTGAGACCCAGTACTTC. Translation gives CATSRQGFETQYF. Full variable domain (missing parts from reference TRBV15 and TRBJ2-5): DAMVIQNPRYQVTQFGKPVTLSCSQTLNHNVMYWYQQKSSQAPKLLFHYYDKDFNNEADTPDNFQSRRPNTSFCFLDIRSPGLGDTAMYLCATSRQGFETQYFGPGTRLLVL.

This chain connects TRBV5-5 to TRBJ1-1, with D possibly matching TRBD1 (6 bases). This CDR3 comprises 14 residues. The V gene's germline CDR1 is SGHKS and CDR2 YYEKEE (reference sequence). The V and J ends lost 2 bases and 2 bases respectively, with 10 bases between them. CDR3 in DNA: TGTGCCAGCAGCTTCATGGACAGTAACACTGAAGCTTTCTTT. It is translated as CASSFMDSNTEAFF.

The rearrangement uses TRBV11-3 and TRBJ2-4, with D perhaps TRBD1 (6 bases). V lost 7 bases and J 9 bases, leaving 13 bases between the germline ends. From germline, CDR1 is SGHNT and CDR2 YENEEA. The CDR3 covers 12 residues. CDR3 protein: CASMGAAGIQYF. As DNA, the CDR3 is TGTGCCAGCATGGGGGCCGCGGGCATTCAGTACTTC.

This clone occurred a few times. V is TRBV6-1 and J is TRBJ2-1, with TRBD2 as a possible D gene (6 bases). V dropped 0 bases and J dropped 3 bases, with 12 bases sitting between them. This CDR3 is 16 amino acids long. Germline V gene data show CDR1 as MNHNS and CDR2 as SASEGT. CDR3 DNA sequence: TGTGCCAGCAGTGAAGCGAGTAGCGGATACTACAATGAGCAGTTCTTC. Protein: CASSEASSGYYNEQFF.

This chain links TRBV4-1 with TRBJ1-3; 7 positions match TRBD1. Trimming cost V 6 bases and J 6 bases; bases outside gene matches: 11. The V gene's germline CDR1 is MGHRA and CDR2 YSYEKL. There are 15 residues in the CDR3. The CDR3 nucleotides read TGCGCCAGCAGAGAGGTAAACAGGGGCGAAAACACCATATATTTT. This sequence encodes CASREVNRGENTIYF.

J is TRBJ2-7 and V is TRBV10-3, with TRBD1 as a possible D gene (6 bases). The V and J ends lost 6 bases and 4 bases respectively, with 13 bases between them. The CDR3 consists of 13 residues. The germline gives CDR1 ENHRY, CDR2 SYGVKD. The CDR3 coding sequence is TGTGCCATCAGGGGGGCGCAGGGGTACGAGCAGTACTTC. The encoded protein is CAIRGAQGYEQYF.

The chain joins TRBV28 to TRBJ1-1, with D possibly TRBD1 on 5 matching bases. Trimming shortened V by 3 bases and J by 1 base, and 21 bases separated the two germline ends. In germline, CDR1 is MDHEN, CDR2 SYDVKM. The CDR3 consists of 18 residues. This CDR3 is CASSFPGLGAEGNTEAFF. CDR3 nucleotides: TGTGCCAGCAGTTTCCCGGGACTTGGCGCGGAGGGGAACACTGAAGCTTTCTTT. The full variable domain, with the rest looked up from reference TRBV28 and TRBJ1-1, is DVKVTQSSRYLVKRTGEKVFLECVQDMDHENMFWYRQDPGLGLRLIYFSYDVKMKEKGDIPEGYSVSREKKERFSLILESASTNQTSMYLCASSFPGLGAEGNTEAFFGQGTRLTVV.